This T cell receptor (beta chain) was retrieved from a study of OX40 agonist ivuxolimab in advanced cancers. Study-level information: Given to patients was ivuxolimab, an agonistic anti-OX40 (CD134) antibody.

TCRdb keeps only in-frame clones here, not all; method: immunoSEQ multiplex PCR. The data show tens of thousands of clones, around 90% seen once. Samples were taken at baseline and on day 1 of cycles 4 and 7. The sequence came from an adult with an advanced solid tumor such as melanoma, head and neck, liver or kidney cancer. This specimen was CD4+ or CD8+ T cells sorted from blood, taken in a trial of the OX40 agonist ivuxolimab.

The CDR3 reads CASSSPDRGNIQYF. CDR3 DNA sequence: TGTGCCAGCAGCTCTCCGGACAGGGGAAACATTCAGTACTTC. This chain uses TRBV5-6 with TRBJ2-4; 9 nucleotides match TRBD1. The CDR3 is 14 amino acids. After removal of 3 bases from V and 6 bases from J, the junction contained 4 bases not matched to a gene. Per germline, CDR1 SGHDT and CDR2 YYEEEE.